Presented here are 12 T cell receptor beta chains from one specimen sequenced in a study of identical twins. A single record per CDR3 protein comes from TCRdb applying MiXCR to the 5' RACE reads. The sample includes about 480,000 distinct CDR3 sequences, approximately 15% of them seen just once. These data also featured in a second study, about yellow fever vaccine responses in identical twins.

The specimen was CD4+ T cells sorted from blood. The source of these receptors is a woman aged 18-30 years in good health.

The rearrangement links TRBV29-1 to TRBJ2-7; TRBD1 matches at 9 bases. This CDR3 comprises 19 residues. Germline V gene lookup returns CDR1 SQVTM and CDR2 ANQGSEA. The ends lost 5 bases at V and 3 bases at J; junction bases unmatched: 23. CDR3 in amino acids: CSVTIYRGPKDRLDYEQYF. The CDR3 DNA sequence: TGCAGCGTTACAATTTACAGGGGGCCTAAGGACCGACTAGACTACGAGCAGTACTTC.

This clonotype was seen only a few times. V is TRBV28 and J is TRBJ2-1; the match to TRBD2 covers 8 bases. The germline gives CDR1 MDHEN, CDR2 SYDVKM. J was trimmed by 0 bases and V by 6 bases; bases with no gene match: 7. The CDR3 is 16 residues long. Here the CDR3 DNA reads TGTGCCAGCAGGGGAGCTAGCGGGCCCTCCTACAATGAGCAGTTCTTC. Amino acid sequence: CASRGASGPSYNEQFF. Drawing the rest from reference TRBV28 and TRBJ2-1, the complete variable domain is DVKVTQSSRYLVKRTGEKVFLECVQDMDHENMFWYRQDPGLGLRLIYFSYDVKMKEKGDIPEGYSVSREKKERFSLILESASTNQTSMYLCASRGASGPSYNEQFFGPGTRLTVL.

This clonotype was recorded at least ten times. The chain has TRBV27 and TRBJ2-3; D possibly corresponds to TRBD2 (6 bases). Deletions cut 2 bases from V and 7 bases from J, with 16 bases between. CDR3 size: 15 residues. CDR1 is MNHEY and CDR2 is SMNVEV in the germline V gene (reference sequence). The chain's CDR3 is CASSLGPGGIYTQYF. The CDR3 DNA sequence: TGTGCCAGCAGTTTAGGACCAGGAGGGATTTATACGCAGTATTTT.

A few counts support this clonotype. J is TRBJ2-7 and V is TRBV7-2, with 9 bases fitting TRBD2. The CDR3 runs 14 residues. V dropped 2 bases and J dropped 7; count of bases not matched to a gene: 6. CDR1 is SGHTA and CDR2 is FQGNSA in the germline V gene. The CDR3 DNA reads as TGTGCCAGCAGCTTAAGCGGGAGGACCGGGGAGCAGTACTTC. It codes for CASSLSGRTGEQYF.

This clonotype was counted only a few times. This chain links TRBV24-1 with TRBJ2-5; 9 nucleotides align to TRBD2. After removal of 2 bases from V and 7 bases from J, the junction contained 10 bases not matched to a gene. The CDR3 consists of 16 residues. Per the germline V gene, CDR1 is KGHDR and CDR2 is SFDVKD. Here the CDR3 DNA reads TGTGCCACCAGTGATTCCTCAGCCGGGACTAGCATGACCCAGTACTTC. As protein: CATSDSSAGTSMTQYF.

The gene calls are TRBV27 and TRBJ2-5; D is ambiguous. CDR1 is MNHEY, CDR2 SMNVEV, per germline (reference sequence). With 3 bases removed from V and 2 bases from J, the gap between germline ends came to 16 bases. The CDR3 loop spans 16 amino acids. The CDR3, as DNA: TGTGCCAGCAGTTTGTATACTCGGACGGCTCAAGAGACCCAGTACTTC. This gives the protein CASSLYTRTAQETQYF.

This clonotype has more than one count but fewer than ten. The chain links TRBV7-9 to TRBJ2-3; TRBD2 matches 13 bases. J gave up 3 bases and V 3 bases, and 6 bases lay outside the gene matches. CDR1 and CDR2 (germline): SEHNR, FQNEAQ (reference sequence). This CDR3 is 17 amino acids long. The CDR3 nucleotides are TGTGCCAGCAGCTTTGGTCCACTAGCGGGGGGGACAGATACGCAGTATTTT. Its protein is CASSFGPLAGGTDTQYF.

The table lists this clonotype with a few counts. The chain is built from TRBV9 and TRBJ2-2, with D unclear. CDR1 and CDR2 from the germline V gene are SGDLS and YYNGEE. Trimming removed 0 bases from V and 1 base from J, with 10 bases in between. This CDR3 has 16 amino acids. This chain's CDR3 is CASSVASTLNTGELFF. The DNA of the CDR3 is TGTGCCAGCAGCGTAGCGTCTACTCTGAACACCGGGGAGCTGTTTTTT.

V is TRBV28 and J is TRBJ1-2; a weak D match, TRBD1 (6 bases). The ends were cut back, 7 bases at V and 4 bases at J, with 16 bases in the middle. This CDR3 is 14 amino acids long. Germline V gene data show CDR1 as MDHEN and CDR2 as SYDVKM. CDR3 amino acids: CASTATDRFYGYTF. CDR3 bases: TGTGCCAGCACGGCGACAGACAGGTTCTATGGCTACACCTTC.

This clonotype was recorded a few times. The rearrangement uses TRBV28 and TRBJ2-7; 9 bases are shared with TRBD1. Germline V gives CDR1 MDHEN, CDR2 SYDVKM. With 4 bases clipped from V and 4 bases from J, the junction kept 11 bases outside the gene matches. This CDR3 is built from 16 residues. The DNA for the CDR3 is TGTGCCAGCAGTTCCCCCGGGACAGGGAAGGAGTACGAGCAGTACTTC. Protein sequence: CASSSPGTGKEYEQYF.

This clonotype has at least ten counts. This chain links TRBV3-1 with TRBJ2-3, with D unresolved. The CDR3 consists of 14 residues. Trimming left V 1 base short and J 1 base short, with 6 bases between. CDR1 is LGHDT, CDR2 YNNKEL, per germline (reference sequence). In DNA, the CDR3 is TGTGCCAGCAGCCAAGGTTTAGGCACAGATACGCAGTATTTT. Amino acid sequence: CASSQGLGTDTQYF.

In its sample, this clonotype was seen a few times. The chain has TRBV6-1 and TRBJ1-2; 7 bases match TRBD1. V dropped 11 bases and J dropped 4; count of bases not matched to a gene: 16. The CDR3 contains 15 residues. The germline V gene encodes CDR1 MNHNS and CDR2 SASEGT. The CDR3 protein is CAAHGEGAMIYGYTF. The CDR3 DNA reads TGTGCCGCACACGGAGAGGGGGCTATGATCTATGGCTACACCTTC.